The present T cell receptor beta chain was sequenced within a study of shared clonotypes between healthy human individuals. From CD4+ cells came CD45RA+ naive and CD45RA-negative memory subsets. For this clone: Its antigen is still unknown.

Study observations and caveats: Unshared clonotypes carried lower generation probabilities than those common to all four donors. Estimated clonotype richness was generally higher in naive than memory subsets.

Measured with immunoSEQ multiplex PCR; TCRdb has only the in-frame clones, and not every one. The repertoire holds 2 million to 2.5 million clones, with roughly 94% as singletons. V shed 4 bases and J shed 6 bases, with 10 bases lying between them. This CDR3 has 14 residues. The germline gives CDR1 SGHDN, CDR2 FVKESK. Sequenced input: naive CD4+ T cells sorted from blood. The subset denotes: CD45RA+ positively selected. This chain connects TRBV14 to TRBJ1-6, with D perhaps matching TRBD1 (5 bases). The origin of this receptor is a man aged 18 to 30 in good health. The CDR3 nucleotides read TGTGCCAGCAGCCCGACAGTATCTAATTCACCCCTCCACTTT. It translates to CASSPTVSNSPLHF.